This is a list of T cell receptor beta chains from one sample in a study of T cells in Graves' hyperthyroidism and ophthalmopathy. TCRdb fed the multiplex PCR reads into MiXCR, producing one record per CDR3 protein. The repertoire holds some 800,000 distinct CDR3 sequences, more than 30% seen once, with 8.9% in the top ten. The sequencing sample was made of blood. These receptors came from a man between 18 and 35 years old with Graves' hyperthyroidism. The CDR3 runs from the conserved cysteine through the conserved F or W. D genes are given only for firm matches. Size tells how often a clone was seen (once, few, many) or the class of an expanded clone, and some rows leave it out.

j_gene: TRBJ1-1
v_gene: TRBV7-2
d_gene: NA
len: 17
abundance: NA
CDR3aa: CASSLWEREIRTDEAFF
CDR3nt: TGTGCCAGCAGCTTATGGGAGAGGGAGATCCGAACAGATGAAGCTTTCTTT

j_gene: TRBJ2-7
v_gene: TRBV19
d_gene: NA
len: 14
abundance: NA
CDR3aa: CASSSWQEAYEQYF
CDR3nt: TGTGCCAGTAGTAGTTGGCAGGAGGCCTACGAGCAGTACTTC

j_gene: TRBJ1-6
v_gene: TRBV9
d_gene: NA
len: 15
abundance: NA
CDR3aa: CASSVDSGNNSPLHF
CDR3nt: TGTGCCAGCAGCGTAGATTCAGGGAATAATTCACCCCTCCACTTT

j_gene: TRBJ1-2
v_gene: TRBV4-1
d_gene: NA
len: 15
abundance: NA
CDR3aa: CASSRTQEANYGYTF
CDR3nt: TGCGCCAGCAGCCGGACACAGGAAGCTAACTATGGCTACACCTTC

j_gene: TRBJ2-2
v_gene: TRBV29-1
d_gene: TRBD1
len: 14
abundance: few
CDR3aa: CSVGTAPGTGELFF
CDR3nt: TGCAGCGTCGGGACAGCGCCGGGGACCGGGGAGCTGTTTTTT

j_gene: TRBJ1-5
v_gene: TRBV7-9
d_gene: NA
len: 14
abundance: many
CDR3aa: CASSYGGIGQPQHF
CDR3nt: TGTGCCAGCAGCTATGGGGGGATAGGTCAGCCCCAGCATTTT

j_gene: TRBJ2-2
v_gene: TRBV15
d_gene: TRBD2
len: 16
abundance: few
CDR3aa: CATSSRLATNTGELFF
CDR3nt: TGTGCCACCAGCTCCCGACTAGCGACCAACACCGGGGAGCTGTTTTTT

j_gene: TRBJ2-5
v_gene: TRBV19
d_gene: TRBD2
len: 15
abundance: NA
CDR3aa: CASRQGTSGKETQYF
CDR3nt: TGTGCCAGTCGTCAGGGGACTAGCGGGAAAGAGACCCAGTACTTC

j_gene: TRBJ2-7
v_gene: TRBV29-1
d_gene: TRBD2
len: 14
abundance: NA
CDR3aa: CSVETSGRGYEQYF
CDR3nt: TGCAGCGTTGAAACTAGCGGGAGGGGCTACGAGCAGTACTTC

j_gene: TRBJ2-2
v_gene: TRBV19
d_gene: NA
len: 16
abundance: many
CDR3aa: CASSPRPGEGYRELFF
CDR3nt: TGTGCCAGTAGTCCCCGCCCAGGGGAAGGGTATAGGGAGCTGTTTTTT

j_gene: TRBJ2-2
v_gene: TRBV9
d_gene: TRBD2
len: 16
abundance: NA
CDR3aa: CASSAGRAGGPGELFF
CDR3nt: TGTGCCAGCAGCGCGGGACGGGCGGGAGGGCCCGGGGAGCTGTTTTTT

j_gene: TRBJ1-2
v_gene: TRBV29-1
d_gene: NA
len: 12
abundance: NA
CDR3aa: CSYSRQDYGYTF
CDR3nt: TGCAGTTACTCGAGGCAGGACTATGGCTACACCTTC

j_gene: TRBJ1-2
v_gene: TRBV4-1
d_gene: NA
len: 16
abundance: many
CDR3aa: CASSQDLVGFNYGYTF
CDR3nt: TGCGCCAGCAGCCAAGATCTGGTAGGATTTAACTATGGCTACACCTTC

j_gene: TRBJ1-3
v_gene: TRBV25-1
d_gene: NA
len: 16
abundance: NA
CDR3aa: CATRDIIDSSGNTIYF
CDR3nt: TGTGCCACCCGGGATATCATAGATAGCTCTGGAAACACCATATATTTT

j_gene: TRBJ1-1
v_gene: TRBV20-1
d_gene: TRBD1
len: 17
abundance: NA
CDR3aa: CSARVGTGAVVVTEAFF
CDR3nt: TGCAGTGCTAGAGTCGGGACAGGGGCGGTGGTGGTAACTGAAGCTTTCTTT

j_gene: TRBJ1-1
v_gene: TRBV7-6
d_gene: TRBD1
len: 15
abundance: NA
CDR3aa: CASSYQGATGTEAFF
CDR3nt: TGTGCCAGCAGTTACCAGGGGGCGACGGGTACTGAAGCTTTCTTT

j_gene: TRBJ2-7
v_gene: TRBV2
d_gene: NA
len: 16
abundance: NA
CDR3aa: CASRRDDKDVPYEQYF
CDR3nt: TGTGCCAGCAGGAGGGATGATAAGGACGTCCCCTACGAGCAGTACTTC

j_gene: TRBJ2-5
v_gene: TRBV6-6
d_gene: NA
len: 12
abundance: NA
CDR3aa: CASLEGQETQYF
CDR3nt: TGTGCCAGCTTGGAGGGTCAAGAGACCCAGTACTTC

j_gene: TRBJ2-5
v_gene: TRBV25-1
d_gene: NA
len: 15
abundance: many
CDR3aa: CASSGTTRIQETQYF
CDR3nt: TGTGCCAGCAGTGGGACTACAAGAATCCAAGAGACCCAGTACTTC

j_gene: TRBJ1-1
v_gene: TRBV19
d_gene: NA
len: 13
abundance: many
CDR3aa: CASSPSVGGEAFF
CDR3nt: TGTGCCAGTAGTCCATCGGTTGGGGGAGAAGCTTTCTTT

j_gene: TRBJ2-7
v_gene: TRBV7-2
d_gene: NA
len: 14
abundance: NA
CDR3aa: CASSLASGRSEQYF
CDR3nt: TGTGCCAGCAGCTTAGCGTCAGGGCGGTCGGAGCAGTATTTC

j_gene: TRBJ2-7
v_gene: TRBV20-1
d_gene: NA
len: 14
abundance: few
CDR3aa: CSAHQSEIPYEQYF
CDR3nt: TGCAGTGCCCATCAATCCGAGATCCCCTACGAGCAGTACTTC

j_gene: TRBJ1-1
v_gene: TRBV10-3
d_gene: TRBD1
len: 14
abundance: NA
CDR3aa: CATTLTGGGTEAFF
CDR3nt: TGTGCCACGACCTTAACAGGGGGAGGCACTGAAGCTTTCTTT

j_gene: TRBJ2-7
v_gene: TRBV9
d_gene: TRBD2
len: 15
abundance: few
CDR3aa: CASSQERLANYEQYF
CDR3nt: TGTGCCAGCAGCCAAGAGCGACTAGCCAACTACGAGCAGTACTTC

j_gene: TRBJ1-6
v_gene: TRBV25-1
d_gene: NA
len: 13
abundance: NA
CDR3aa: CAWSGPLNSPLHF
CDR3nt: TGTGCCTGGAGCGGGCCGCTGAATTCACCCCTCCACTTT

j_gene: TRBJ1-1
v_gene: TRBV12-3/TRBV12-4
d_gene: NA
len: 11
abundance: many
CDR3aa: CASRTNTEAFF
CDR3nt: TGTGCCAGCAGGACGAACACTGAAGCTTTCTTT

j_gene: TRBJ1-5
v_gene: TRBV15
d_gene: NA
len: 14
abundance: NA
CDR3aa: CATSRRVSNQPQHF
CDR3nt: TGTGCCACCAGCAGGCGGGTTAGCAATCAGCCCCAGCATTTT

j_gene: TRBJ1-1
v_gene: TRBV15
d_gene: NA
len: 15
abundance: many
CDR3aa: CATSRQGSPNTEAFF
CDR3nt: TGTGCCACCAGCAGACAGGGTTCGCCGAACACTGAAGCTTTCTTT

j_gene: TRBJ2-7
v_gene: TRBV10-2
d_gene: NA
len: 11
abundance: NA
CDR3aa: CTSSQSYEQYF
CDR3nt: TGCACCAGCAGCCAGAGCTACGAGCAGTACTTC

j_gene: TRBJ2-5
v_gene: TRBV7-2
d_gene: NA
len: 13
abundance: NA
CDR3aa: CASSQGFLETQYF
CDR3nt: TGTGCCAGCAGCCAAGGGTTTTTGGAGACCCAGTACTTC

j_gene: TRBJ1-1
v_gene: TRBV10-3
d_gene: NA
len: 12
abundance: many
CDR3aa: CAIAQSMAEAFF
CDR3nt: TGTGCCATCGCCCAGTCTATGGCTGAAGCTTTCTTT

j_gene: TRBJ1-4
v_gene: TRBV7-2
d_gene: NA
len: 16
abundance: NA
CDR3aa: CASSSRLGDRLGELFF
CDR3nt: TGTGCCAGCAGCTCCCGGCTCGGGGACCGGCTAGGGGAACTGTTTTTT

j_gene: TRBJ1-6
v_gene: TRBV2
d_gene: NA
len: 13
abundance: few
CDR3aa: CVSSEQGKSPLHF
CDR3nt: TGTGTCAGCAGTGAACAGGGAAAGTCACCCCTCCACTTT

j_gene: TRBJ1-2
v_gene: TRBV20-1
d_gene: NA
len: 14
abundance: few
CDR3aa: CSALLDTDNYGYTF
CDR3nt: TGCAGTGCCCTTTTGGACACCGATAACTATGGCTACACCTTC

j_gene: TRBJ2-5
v_gene: TRBV29-1
d_gene: NA
len: 13
abundance: NA
CDR3aa: CSSPLAPQETQYF
CDR3nt: TGCAGCTCGCCCCTAGCGCCCCAAGAGACCCAGTACTTC

j_gene: TRBJ1-2
v_gene: TRBV7-2
d_gene: NA
len: 15
abundance: NA
CDR3aa: CASSLAAEANYGYTF
CDR3nt: TGTGCCAGCAGCTTAGCGGCAGAAGCTAACTATGGCTACACCTTC

j_gene: TRBJ1-1
v_gene: TRBV29-1
d_gene: TRBD1
len: 15
abundance: NA
CDR3aa: CSVSAGTGGNTEAFF
CDR3nt: TGCAGCGTTTCGGCCGGGACAGGGGGGAACACTGAAGCTTTCTTT

j_gene: TRBJ2-7
v_gene: TRBV7-2
d_gene: NA
len: 14
abundance: NA
CDR3aa: CASSRQTGPYEQYF
CDR3nt: TGTGCCAGCAGCCGTCAAACAGGCCCCTACGAGCAGTACTTC

j_gene: TRBJ1-1
v_gene: TRBV10-3
d_gene: NA
len: 14
abundance: many
CDR3aa: CAIREGNRNTEAFF
CDR3nt: TGTGCCATCAGGGAAGGGAACAGGAACACTGAAGCTTTCTTT

j_gene: TRBJ1-1
v_gene: TRBV7-2
d_gene: TRBD1
len: 16
abundance: few
CDR3aa: CASSPWDRERNTEAFF
CDR3nt: TGTGCCAGCAGCCCCTGGGACAGGGAACGAAACACTGAAGCTTTCTTT

j_gene: TRBJ2-2
v_gene: TRBV20-1
d_gene: NA
len: 14
abundance: once
CDR3aa: CSAREKGPTGELFF
CDR3nt: TGCAGTGCTAGAGAAAAGGGACCCACCGGGGAGCTGTTTTTT

j_gene: TRBJ1-1
v_gene: TRBV6-6
d_gene: TRBD1
len: 11
abundance: NA
CDR3aa: CASRTGGAAFF
CDR3nt: TGTGCCAGCAGAACAGGGGGCGCAGCTTTCTTT

j_gene: TRBJ1-5
v_gene: TRBV25-1
d_gene: TRBD1
len: 14
abundance: NA
CDR3aa: CASSQDTGDQPQHF
CDR3nt: TGTGCCAGCAGCCAAGATACAGGGGATCAGCCCCAGCATTTT

j_gene: TRBJ2-5
v_gene: TRBV7-9
d_gene: TRBD2
len: 15
abundance: many
CDR3aa: CASSLVSAGGETQYF
CDR3nt: TGTGCCAGCAGCTTAGTATCAGCGGGAGGAGAGACCCAGTACTTC

j_gene: TRBJ1-2
v_gene: TRBV10-2
d_gene: NA
len: 17
abundance: many
CDR3aa: CASSESRQPKSSRGYTF
CDR3nt: TGCGCCAGCAGTGAGTCACGGCAACCCAAGAGTTCGAGGGGCTACACCTTC

j_gene: TRBJ1-1
v_gene: TRBV20-1
d_gene: TRBD1
len: 15
abundance: NA
CDR3aa: CSARAPDRGNTEAFF
CDR3nt: TGCAGTGCTAGAGCTCCGGACAGGGGGAACACTGAAGCTTTCTTT

j_gene: TRBJ1-1
v_gene: TRBV19
d_gene: TRBD1
len: 13
abundance: many
CDR3aa: CATQDRGWTEAFF
CDR3nt: TGTGCCACCCAGGACAGGGGTTGGACTGAAGCTTTCTTT

j_gene: TRBJ2-7
v_gene: TRBV5-8
d_gene: TRBD1
len: 15
abundance: NA
CDR3aa: CASSFGWTGAVEQYF
CDR3nt: TGTGCCAGCAGCTTTGGTTGGACAGGGGCGGTCGAGCAGTACTTC

j_gene: TRBJ1-2
v_gene: TRBV7-2
d_gene: TRBD1
len: 16
abundance: many
CDR3aa: CASRGAGTGLVYGYTF
CDR3nt: TGTGCCAGCAGGGGGGCGGGGACAGGGCTAGTCTATGGCTACACCTTC

j_gene: TRBJ1-2
v_gene: TRBV14
d_gene: NA
len: 16
abundance: NA
CDR3aa: CASSPTSGRPNYGYTF
CDR3nt: NA

j_gene: TRBJ1-5
v_gene: TRBV6-6
d_gene: NA
len: 14
abundance: few
CDR3aa: CASSYDLGGSPQHF
CDR3nt: TGTGCCAGCAGTTACGATTTAGGGGGATCGCCCCAGCATTTT

j_gene: TRBJ2-7
v_gene: TRBV11-2
d_gene: NA
len: 13
abundance: few
CDR3aa: CASSFYRDYEQYF
CDR3nt: TGTGCCAGCAGCTTTTACAGGGACTACGAGCAGTACTTC

j_gene: TRBJ1-1
v_gene: TRBV15
d_gene: NA
len: 12
abundance: NA
CDR3aa: CATSSPGHTTFF
CDR3nt: TGTGCCACCAGCAGCCCGGGCCACACCACTTTCTTT

j_gene: TRBJ1-2
v_gene: TRBV25-1
d_gene: TRBD1
len: 12
abundance: many
CDR3aa: CASSVSGGGYTF
CDR3nt: TGTGCCAGCAGTGTGTCAGGGGGCGGCTACACCTTC

j_gene: TRBJ1-1
v_gene: TRBV12-3/TRBV12-4
d_gene: NA
len: 13
abundance: NA
CDR3aa: CASSLRLGPEAFF
CDR3nt: TGTGCCAGCAGTTTGAGACTGGGCCCTGAAGCTTTCTTT